This TCR beta chain was recorded in a study of shared clonotypes between healthy human individuals. Study at large: Samples came from a couple of female and a few male donors aged 18 to 49. CD4 naive and CD4 memory each took three plates per donor, while CD8 naive took two and CD8 memory one.

CD45RO-negative CD8 cells positively selected for CCR7 made up the naive population, which excluded terminally differentiated effector memory CD45RA+ cells. Adults of Caucasian background living in Nashville, Tennessee made up all donors. The germline V gene encodes CDR1 SGDLS and CDR2 YYNGEE. This CDR3 contains 14 residues. The V end was cut by 4 bases, the J end by 5 bases, with 13 bases between. Clones were read by immunoSEQ multiplex PCR, and TCRdb kept only the in-frame ones, dropping some. The sample shows about 2 million clones, 85% to 95% of them seen only once. This chain links TRBV9 with TRBJ2-1; D gene unclear. The sequencing sample was made of naive CD8+ T cells sorted from blood. The origin of this receptor is a young man in good health. In nucleotides, the CDR3 is TGTGCCAGCAGCTCAAAGACTGGGGACAATGAGCAGTTCTTC. Translation: CASSSKTGDNEQFF.